This T cell receptor (beta chain) is drawn from a study of beta chain features in type 1 diabetes. With respect to this clone: Its specificity is not known.

Sequenced material consisted of expressed TCRB transcripts (all of the isolated RNA was reverse transcribed). Produced via immunoSEQ multiplex PCR; TCRdb's table is partial and in-frame only. The sample includes a few hundred thousand clones, approximately 15% seen only once; the top ten take roughly 0.018%. Study results and caveats: Junctions at VDJ sites from type 1 diabetes patients had fewer insertions and more deletions. These data did not resolve whether HLA type affects TCRB rearrangement. People with Type 1 diabetes carried modestly yet significantly shorter TCRB CDR3s in all four CD4+ subsets.

V shed 1 base and J 4 bases; nucleotides not matched to a gene: 8. CDR1 and CDR2 from the germline V gene are SGHDT and YYEEEE. The CDR3 has 16 residues. J is TRBJ2-1 and V is TRBV5-6; 7 bases match TRBD2. The sequence came from a man aged 25 to 40 with type 1 diabetes. The specimen sequenced was naive CD4+ T cells from blood. For the CDR3, the DNA is TGTGCCAGCAGCTTGCTGGCTAGCGGACCATACAATGAGCAGTTCTTC. It is translated as CASSLLASGPYNEQFF. Combining the CDR3 with reference TRBV5-6 and TRBJ2-1 gives the whole variable domain DAGVTQSPTHLIKTRGQQVTLRCSPKSGHDTVSWYQQALGQGPQFIFQYYEEEERQRGNFPDRFSGHQFPNYSSELNVNALLLGDSALYLCASSLLASGPYNEQFFGPGTRLTVL.